The 13 T cell receptor beta chains below were found in one sample sequenced in a study of sequential checkpoint blockade in melanoma. The treatment denotes: randomized to nivolumab then ipilimumab (arm A) or the reverse (arm B). TCRdb's table, derived via immunoSEQ multiplex PCR, lists solely in-frame clones and lacks some. Seen here are about 3,500 clones, around a fifth observed once, and the top ten hold approximately 14%. The sample was tumor tissue (inferred from file names), taken from a patient given nivolumab and ipilimumab in sequence. The source of these receptors is a human patient with melanoma. Some clones in this sample may be carry-over from other donors' samples.

Many counts were recorded for this clone. The rearrangement links TRBV11-3 to TRBJ2-7; D is possibly TRBD1 (5 bases). CDR1 is SGHNT and CDR2 is YENEEA in the germline V gene. The CDR3 loop spans 14 amino acids. V lost 5 bases and J 1 base, leaving 12 bases between the germline ends. CDR3 residues: CASSPYRISYEQYF. DNA for the CDR3: TGTGCCAGCAGCCCGTACAGGATTTCCTACGAGCAGTACTTC.

V gene TRBV14 combines with J gene TRBJ1-4, with 8 bases matching TRBD1. This CDR3 is built from 15 residues. V lost 4 bases to trimming and J lost 5 bases; unmatched junction nucleotides: 6. In germline, CDR1 is SGHDN, CDR2 FVKESK. CDR3 region: CASSRRTGWNEKLFF. The CDR3 nucleotides read TGTGCCAGCAGCCGCCGGACAGGGTGGAATGAAAAACTGTTTTTT.

The chain joins TRBV14 to TRBJ1-2; D remains ambiguous. Trimming took off 7 bases at V and 1 base at J, with 10 bases between the two ends. CDR3 size: 13 residues. Germline values: CDR1 SGHDN, CDR2 FVKESK. In nucleotides, the CDR3 is TGTGCCAGCAATCTACAGCTTAACTATGGCTACACCTTC. As protein: CASNLQLNYGYTF.

This clone was observed a handful of times. The rearrangement joins TRBV6-8 to TRBJ2-1; possibly TRBD1 for D (6 bases). Per germline, CDR1 MNHGY and CDR2 SAAAGT. CDR3 length equals 13 residues. V was shortened by 6 bases and J by 7 bases, with 13 bases between the two germline ends. The CDR3 nucleotides read TGTGCCAGCAGCCGTCCGCAGGGGAATGAGCAGTTCTTC. Amino acid sequence: CASSRPQGNEQFF.

This clone showed up just a few times. This chain uses TRBV6-8 with TRBJ1-2, with D perhaps matching TRBD1 (6 bases). Germline V gene sequence: CDR1 MNHGY, CDR2 SAAAGT. The V end was cut by 7 bases, the J end by 4 bases, with 19 bases between. There are 15 residues in the CDR3. The CDR3 nucleotides are TGTGCCAGCACCCCGGGGGGGGCTTACGGCTATGGCTACACCTTC. This translates into CASTPGGAYGYGYTF.

By proportion, this clone is medium-sized. The chain uses TRBV9 and TRBJ2-2; 8 nucleotides match TRBD2. J was trimmed by 1 base and V by 3 bases; bases with no gene match: 2. This CDR3 has 15 amino acids. CDR1 is SGDLS, CDR2 YYNGEE, per germline. CDR3 sequence reads: CASSGLAGNTGELFF. The CDR3 nucleotides are TGTGCCAGCAGCGGTCTAGCGGGGAACACCGGGGAGCTGTTTTTT.

This clone occurred many times. Written as DNA, the CDR3 is TGTGCCAGCAGCACAGGGATCGGCTCTGGAAACACCATATATTTT. This translates into CASSTGIGSGNTIYF. The chain uses TRBV11-3 and TRBJ1-3, with D maybe TRBD1 (6 bases). The V and J ends lost 5 bases and 0 bases respectively, with 11 bases between them. Germline V gene lookup returns CDR1 SGHNT and CDR2 YENEEA. This CDR3 comprises 15 residues.

By frequency in the sample, this clone is medium-sized (0.01 to 0.1%). V is TRBV19 and J is TRBJ1-2; D is uncertain. CDR1 is LNHDA and CDR2 is SQIVND in the germline V gene (reference sequence). V was trimmed by 0 bases and J by 0 bases, leaving 17 bases between them. This CDR3 spans 18 amino acids. CDR3 coding DNA: TGTGCCAGTAGTATAGATTGGGCAGAACCTAGTTCTAACTATGGCTACACCTTC. Translating it yields CASSIDWAEPSSNYGYTF. The full variable domain, rest sourced from reference TRBV19 and TRBJ1-2, is DGGITQSPKYLFRKEGQNVTLSCEQNLNHDAMYWYRQDPGQGLRLIYYSQIVNDFQKGDIAEGYSVSREKKESFPLTVTSAQKNPTAFYLCASSIDWAEPSSNYGYTFGSGTRLTVV.

This clone was counted a few times. The V call is TRBV9, the J call TRBJ2-5, with TRBD1 matching over 9 bases. This CDR3 contains 13 residues. V lost 6 bases, J lost 4 bases, and 4 bases stayed unmatched. CDR1 and CDR2 (germline): SGDLS, YYNGEE. As DNA, the CDR3 is TGTGCCAGCACCAAGGACAGGGGAGAGACCCAGTACTTC. The encoded protein is CASTKDRGETQYF.

Many counts were recorded for this clone. The chain employs TRBV11-3 and TRBJ2-7; either TRBD1 or TRBD2 may supply D (6 bases each). CDR3 size: 15 residues. Trimming took off 1 base at V and 3 bases at J, with 13 bases between the two ends. In germline, CDR1 is SGHNT, CDR2 YENEEA. The CDR3: CASSLVSGGHYEQYF. The CDR3 nucleotides are TGTGCCAGCAGCTTAGTATCCGGGGGCCACTACGAGCAGTACTTC.

In this sample, this clone turned up a few times. J is TRBJ2-1 and V is TRBV12-2; TRBD1 was called by the table and not checked on the DNA. TRBV12-2 is a pseudogene. CDR3 length: 15 amino acids. The CDR3 loop is CASLFPGQGVNEQFF. The DNA for the CDR3 is TGTGCCAGTCTTTTTCCGGGACAGGGAGTCAATGAGCAGTTCTTC.

This clone was counted between two and nine times. The chain combines TRBV6-8 with TRBJ1-2; 7 positions agree with TRBD1. V was clipped by 6 bases and J by 3 bases; unmatched bases: 10. CDR1 and CDR2 (germline): MNHGY, SAAAGT. The CDR3 contains 15 residues. The chain's CDR3 is CASREGQARDYGYTF. Here the CDR3 DNA reads TGTGCCAGCAGGGAAGGACAGGCCAGGGACTATGGCTACACCTTC.

This chain connects TRBV19 to TRBJ1-2, with 8 bases fitting TRBD1. V gave up 3 bases and J gave up 1 base; unmatched junction bases: 4. Per the germline V gene, CDR1 is LNHDA and CDR2 is SQIVND (reference sequence). This CDR3 contains 15 residues. As DNA, the CDR3 is TGTGCCAGTAGTATCCAGGGGGCGAATAACTATGGCTACACCTTC. Translating gives CASSIQGANNYGYTF. Full variable domain (outside the CDR3, taken from reference TRBV19 and TRBJ1-2): DGGITQSPKYLFRKEGQNVTLSCEQNLNHDAMYWYRQDPGQGLRLIYYSQIVNDFQKGDIAEGYSVSREKKESFPLTVTSAQKNPTAFYLCASSIQGANNYGYTFGSGTRLTVV.